The 18 T cell receptor beta chains listed next were all sequenced from one sample in a study of OX40 agonist ivuxolimab in advanced cancers. TCRdb keeps only in-frame clones here, not all; method: immunoSEQ multiplex PCR. The table has around 30,000 clones, around 90% seen once; the top ten hold 58%. Specimen: CD4+ or CD8+ T cells sorted from blood, collected in a trial of the OX40 agonist ivuxolimab. The receptor set was obtained from an adult with an advanced solid tumor such as melanoma, head and neck, liver or kidney cancer.

The chain employs TRBV11-2 and TRBJ1-2; unclear D gene. Trimming pared 4 bases from V and 4 bases from J, leaving 10 bases between. This CDR3 comprises 13 residues. Per the germline V gene, CDR1 is SGHAT and CDR2 is FQNNGV. CDR3 DNA sequence: TGTGCCAGCAGCTCCCCCTCAGGCTATGGCTACACCTTC. Its protein product is CASSSPSGYGYTF.

V is TRBV13 and J is TRBJ2-1; D possibly matches TRBD1 or TRBD2 (5 bases each). V was shortened by 6 bases and J by 4 bases, with 19 bases between the two germline ends. CDR1 and CDR2 from the germline V gene are PRHDT and FYEKMQ (reference sequence). This CDR3 has 16 residues. CDR3 nucleotides: TGTGCCAGCAGGGGAGCCTCGGGACGGAAGTACAATGAGCAGTTCTTC. Translating it yields CASRGASGRKYNEQFF.

The gene calls are TRBV9 and TRBJ2-1, with D possibly being TRBD2 (6 bases). Trimming removed 3 bases from V and 3 bases from J, with 13 bases in between. Germline CDR1 reads SGDLS; CDR2 reads YYNGEE. This CDR3 region has 15 residues. DNA of the CDR3: TGTGCCAGCAGCGGCGGGGTGGGCGTCTACAATGAGCAGTTCTTC. Encoded protein: CASSGGVGVYNEQFF.

The chain employs TRBV5-4 and TRBJ1-1; D may be TRBD1 (6 bases). Germline-derived CDR1 and CDR2 are SGHNT and YYREEE (reference sequence). V shed 3 bases and J shed 6 bases, with 21 bases lying between them. The CDR3 covers 16 residues. CDR3 nucleotides: TGTGCCAGCAGCTCCCCGGGGGGGGGCGAAGGGCCTGAAGCTTTCTTT. Translation gives CASSSPGGGEGPEAFF.

The rearrangement uses TRBV4-1 and TRBJ1-1, with no clear D. CDR1 is MGHRA, CDR2 YSYEKL, per germline. The V and J ends lost 6 bases and 2 bases respectively, with 13 bases between them. This CDR3 is 14 amino acids long. The CDR3 is CASSTDAFNTEAFF. The DNA for the CDR3 is TGCGCCAGCAGTACGGACGCCTTCAACACTGAAGCTTTCTTT.

This chain connects TRBV7-9 to TRBJ1-1; no clear D gene. The germline CDR1 and CDR2 sequences are SEHNR and FQNEAQ (reference sequence). CDR3 length equals 14 residues. V was pared by 1 base and J by 6 bases, with 12 bases between. The CDR3 sequence is CASSLVLLDAEAFF. CDR3 sequence (DNA): TGTGCCAGCAGCTTAGTTCTTTTGGACGCTGAAGCTTTCTTT.

This sequence joins TRBV15 and TRBJ2-7, with D perhaps TRBD1 (7 bases). The CDR3 has 13 residues. Per the germline V gene, CDR1 is LNHNV and CDR2 is YYDKDF (reference sequence). Trimming stripped 5 bases from V and 7 bases from J, with 15 bases between. In nucleotides, the CDR3 is TGTGCCACCAGCCGGGGGACAGCAGGAGAGCAGTACTTC. Translating it yields CATSRGTAGEQYF.

V and J are TRBV6-4 and TRBJ2-3, with D possibly being TRBD2 (6 bases). V was clipped by 0 bases and J by 2 bases, with 15 bases between them. The CDR3 is 17 residues long. The germline V gene encodes CDR1 MRHNA and CDR2 SNTAGT. The CDR3 bases are TGTGCCAGCAGTGACTCATTAGGAGGGCCAAACACAGATACGCAGTATTTT. It is translated as CASSDSLGGPNTDTQYF.

This chain joins TRBV4-3 and TRBJ1-2; 7 bases are a match to TRBD1. This CDR3 spans 12 amino acids. CDR1 and CDR2 from the germline V gene are LGHNA and YSLEER. After removal of 11 bases from V and 8 bases from J, the junction contained 11 bases not matched to a gene. In nucleotides, the CDR3 is TGCGCCTCACACTTTCAGGGGGAAGGCTACACCTTC. Translated: CASHFQGEGYTF.

CDR3 in DNA: TGTGCCAGCATTTCGGACGGCTACGAGCAGTACTTC. Translating it yields CASISDGYEQYF. V is TRBV27 and J is TRBJ2-7, with no clear D. V was pared by 7 bases and J by 3 bases, with 10 bases between. Germline CDR1 reads MNHEY; CDR2 reads SMNVEV (reference sequence). The CDR3 loop spans 12 amino acids.

The chain carries TRBV4-1 and TRBJ1-2; D remains unclear. This CDR3 has 19 residues. Looked up from germline, CDR1 is MGHRA and CDR2 is YSYEKL. The V gene lost 0 bases and the J gene lost 1 base, with 21 bases spanning the gap. CDR3 coding DNA: TGCGCCAGCAGCCAAGATGAGTTCGGGCCCCGTGGGAATAACTATGGCTACACCTTC. This encodes CASSQDEFGPRGNNYGYTF.

This clone was counted once. CDR3 bases: TGTGCCAGCAGTGAAGTTCCGGGGGGAAACACCGGGGAGCTGTTTTTT. It is translated as CASSEVPGGNTGELFF. This sequence joins TRBV2 and TRBJ2-2; 7 bases agree with TRBD2. The V segment lost 1 base and the J segment 2 bases; nucleotides outside the gene matches: 4. This CDR3 contains 16 residues. Germline CDR1 SNHLY, CDR2 FYNNEI.

The V and J genes are TRBV9 and TRBJ1-3; no reliable D call. Germline CDR1 reads SGDLS; CDR2 reads YYNGEE. Trimming took 4 bases from V and 1 from J, leaving 9 bases between them. The CDR3 contains 14 residues. The CDR3 sequence is CASSPLESGNTIYF. In DNA form, the CDR3 reads TGTGCCAGCAGCCCTCTAGAGTCTGGAAACACCATATATTTT.

The chain carries TRBV5-6 and TRBJ2-5, with D maybe TRBD2 (6 bases). CDR1 is SGHDT and CDR2 is YYEEEE in the germline V gene. V lost 0 bases and J lost 9, with 18 bases in between. There are 15 residues in the CDR3. CDR3 in amino acids: CASSLGGGLFMAQYF. The CDR3 DNA is TGTGCCAGCAGCTTGGGAGGAGGGCTCTTTATGGCCCAGTACTTC.

The rearrangement uses TRBV27 and TRBJ2-7; 9 bases line up with TRBD1. The junction had 7 bases not matched to a gene; V was cut back by 4 bases and J by 6 bases. From germline, CDR1 is MNHEY and CDR2 SMNVEV (reference sequence). The CDR3 contains 14 residues. The CDR3 DNA is TGTGCCAGCAGTTCGATACAGGGGGCAGGCGAGCAGTACTTC. Amino acids: CASSSIQGAGEQYF.

This rearrangement joins TRBV7-6 to TRBJ2-3, with D possibly matching TRBD2 (5 bases). This CDR3 is built from 15 residues. Between the trimmed V and J ends, which lost 2 bases and 1 base, there was a span of 10 bases. The V gene's germline CDR1 is SGHVS and CDR2 FNYEAQ. The CDR3: CASSLLATGTDTQYF. CDR3 nucleotide sequence: TGTGCCAGCAGCTTACTAGCCACAGGCACAGATACGCAGTATTTT.

J is TRBJ2-1 and V is TRBV6-6, with 11 bases aligning to TRBD2. This CDR3 has 15 amino acids. Trimming cost V 11 bases and J 4 bases; bases outside gene matches: 10. CDR1 is MNHNY and CDR2 is SVGAGI in the germline V gene (reference sequence). CDR3 protein: CAAEFLAGGYNEQFF. In nucleotides, the CDR3 is TGTGCCGCAGAGTTCTTAGCGGGGGGGTACAATGAGCAGTTCTTC.

This clone showed up just once. The J gene is TRBJ2-5, the V gene TRBV28, with D possibly being TRBD1 (6 bases). The germline gives CDR1 MDHEN, CDR2 SYDVKM. CDR3 length equals 16 residues. V gave up 3 bases and J gave up 2 bases, with 16 bases separating them. DNA for the CDR3: TGTGCCAGCAGTTTCCTGGGGGCCAGCGCTCAAGAGACCCAGTACTTC. Protein product: CASSFLGASAQETQYF. Full variable domain (rest looked up from reference TRBV28 and TRBJ2-5): DVKVTQSSRYLVKRTGEKVFLECVQDMDHENMFWYRQDPGLGLRLIYFSYDVKMKEKGDIPEGYSVSREKKERFSLILESASTNQTSMYLCASSFLGASAQETQYFGPGTRLLVL.